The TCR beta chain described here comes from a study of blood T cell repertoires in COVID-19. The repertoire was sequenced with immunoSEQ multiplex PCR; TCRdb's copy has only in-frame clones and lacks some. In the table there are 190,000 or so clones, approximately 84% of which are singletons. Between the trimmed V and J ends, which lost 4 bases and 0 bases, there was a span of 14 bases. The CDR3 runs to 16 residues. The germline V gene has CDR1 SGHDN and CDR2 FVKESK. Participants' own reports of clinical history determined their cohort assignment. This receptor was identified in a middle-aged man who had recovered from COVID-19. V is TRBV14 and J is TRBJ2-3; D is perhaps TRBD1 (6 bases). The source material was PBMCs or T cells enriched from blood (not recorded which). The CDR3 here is CASSPLNRVSTDTQYF. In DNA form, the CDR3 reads TGTGCCAGCAGCCCTTTAAACAGGGTAAGCACAGATACGCAGTATTTT.